One T cell receptor (beta chain) is described in this entry. Purity above 95% was achieved in all sorted populations. The data were obtained in a study of beta chain features in type 1 diabetes. Trimming cost V 8 bases and J 9 bases, with 17 bases left between them. The CDR3 has 14 amino acids. From germline, CDR1 is SGHVS and CDR2 FQNEAQ. Since all of the isolated RNA was reverse transcribed, expressed TCRB transcripts were what got sequenced. TCRdb's copy holds only in-frame clones and misses some; the assay was immunoSEQ multiplex PCR. The sample contains about 230,000 clones, 7.5% to 10% of which appear only once.

The chain couples TRBV7-8 to TRBJ1-6, with D tentatively TRBD1 (6 bases). This clonotype was sampled from a woman under 30 in good health. The sequencing sample was made of naive CD4+ T cells from blood. CDR3 DNA sequence: TGTGCCAGCCAACCTCCGGGACAAAGTTCACCCCTCCACTTT. Translating it yields CASQPPGQSSPLHF.